Reported below is one T cell receptor beta chain. The antigen this receptor binds is unknown. Qualities for individual bases were not recorded, and no much larger clone is one base off. This sample stems from a study of molecular identifiers for immune sequencing clone quantification listed by TCRdb under 2018. For the wider study: For a replicate experiment, the RNA from either about 20,000 or 100,000 naive CD8 T cells was divided into five aliquots, and four of those aliquots went on to sequencing. The study was a methods study using CD8 T cells to benchmark molecular-identifier clustering-based TCR repertoire sequencing (MIDCIRS) and TCR RNA copy counting.

Overall study results and their limits: Naive libraries contained spiked-in Jurkat TCR RNA (10 copies' worth), which is not part of the donor repertoire. A single cell's worth of spiked-in Jurkat TCR RNA was reported detectable even among around 1 million naive CD8 T cells. Modeling estimated 3 to 3.5 recovered TCR RNA copies per cell, compared with 9.5 to 10 by digital PCR, which implies 30% to 35% capture efficiency. In CMV-specific effector cells, over 98% of molecules were held by clones above 20 RNA copies, whereas under 1% of molecules were held by such clones in naive cells. Identical TCR molecules sharing a barcode could cause highly expanded clone sizes to be underestimated. Without barcode sub-clustering, chimeric consensus sequences inflated TCR diversity; chimeras reached as high as 47%.

The library was generated by PCR. TCRdb shows the sequencer as Illumina HiSeq 4000. Preparation of bulk TCR libraries followed a previously described approach, with the TCR primers listed in Table S5. The Qiagen AllPrep DNA/RNA kit was used to purify total RNA. Reads from multiple sequencing runs of the same library were pooled before analysis. In the original analysis: Only reads with exact TCR constant sequence were kept, trimmed to 150 nt, and grouped by their 12-nt molecular barcodes. Reads in each barcode group were sub-clustered using a 15% Levenshtein threshold, and a quality-weighted consensus sequence was built for each RNA molecule. Non-functional sequences were removed, as were lower-count sequences one edit away from another. Based on fitting two negative binomial distributions, any barcode sub-cluster with under 20% of the maximum read count was discarded. The public reads were reprocessed in TCRdb via fastp at Q25 and MiXCR, keeping in-frame beta chains. Entries that share a CDR3 protein sequence are merged under the most common genes and DNA. These V and J calls derive from TCRdb rather than the authors' analysis. The sample table holds 350,000 or so distinct CDR3 sequences, of which around 21% were seen once. The ten largest clones add up to roughly 0.8% of the sample.

CDR1 and CDR2, per the germline V gene (reference sequence), are MNHEY and SMNVEV. For this chain, trimming is 7 bases at the V end and 0 bases at the J end, and the number of junction bases without a gene match is 1. The CDR3, cysteine through phenylalanine, is 15 amino acids long. Only CDR3 DNA remains: 45 bases, in frame from the first base. Libraries of naive CD8 T cells were built from about 20,000 to 1,000,000 sorted cells, with 10%, 30% or 50% of the purified RNA used. On a BD FACSAria II, naive CD8 T cells were FACS-sorted as CD8+CD4-CCR7+CD45RA+ and collected into RLT Plus buffer. Detection sensitivity was tested by spiking Jurkat RNA equal to about 10 TCR copies' worth into samples containing roughly 19,000-1,000,000 naive CD8 T cells. CD8 T cells were enriched with RosetteSep CD8+ T Cell Enrichment Cocktail and Ficoll-Paque, followed by ACK red cell lysis.

The sequencing input was naive CD8+ T cells from blood, with Jurkat cell RNA spiked in. The cell subset or site label corresponds to: FACS-sorted CD8+CD4-CCR7+CD45RA+ naive T cells. This clonotype originated in a human donor in good health. Some libraries in this study had Jurkat cell RNA spiked in. The chain is assembled from TRBV27 and TRBJ2-5; a stretch of 14 junction bases matches TRBD2. The CDR3 reads as follows: CASKGLAGDQETQYF. The sequence in DNA is TGTGCCAGCAAGGGACTAGCGGGGGACCAAGAGACCCAGTACTTC.